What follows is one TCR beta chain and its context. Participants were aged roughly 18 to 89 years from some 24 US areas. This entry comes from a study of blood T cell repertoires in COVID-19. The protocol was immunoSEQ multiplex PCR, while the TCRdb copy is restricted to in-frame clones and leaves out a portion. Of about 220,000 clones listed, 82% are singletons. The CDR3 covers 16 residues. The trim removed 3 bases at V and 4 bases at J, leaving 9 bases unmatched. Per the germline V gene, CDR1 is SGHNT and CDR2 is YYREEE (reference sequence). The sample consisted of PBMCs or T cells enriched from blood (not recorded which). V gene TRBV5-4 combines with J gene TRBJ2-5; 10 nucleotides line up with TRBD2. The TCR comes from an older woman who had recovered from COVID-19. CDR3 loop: CASSSLGAGGGETQYF. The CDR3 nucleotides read TGTGCCAGCAGCTCCCTAGGAGCGGGGGGGGGAGAGACCCAGTACTTC.